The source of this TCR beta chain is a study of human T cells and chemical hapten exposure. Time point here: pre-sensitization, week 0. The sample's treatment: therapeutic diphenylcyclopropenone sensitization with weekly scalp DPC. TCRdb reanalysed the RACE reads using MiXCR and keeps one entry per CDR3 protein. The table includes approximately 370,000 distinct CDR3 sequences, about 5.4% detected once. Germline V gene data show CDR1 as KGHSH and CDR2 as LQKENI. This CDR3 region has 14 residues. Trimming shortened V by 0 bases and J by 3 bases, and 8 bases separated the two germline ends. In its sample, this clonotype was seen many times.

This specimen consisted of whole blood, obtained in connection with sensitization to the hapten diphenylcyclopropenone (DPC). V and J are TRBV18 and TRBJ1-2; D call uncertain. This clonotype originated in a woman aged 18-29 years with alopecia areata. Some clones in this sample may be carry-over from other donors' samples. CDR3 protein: CASSPPSVDYGYTF. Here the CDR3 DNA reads TGTGCCAGCTCACCACCTTCAGTCGACTATGGCTACACCTTC.